One and the same sample provided the 9 T cell receptor beta chains below, sequenced in a study of cytomegalovirus exposure and HLA in healthy donors. PCR used 60 Vbeta primers and 13 Jbeta primers. The protocol was immunoSEQ multiplex PCR, while the TCRdb copy is restricted to in-frame clones and leaves out a portion. Here the sample spans approximately 220,000 clones, 80% to 85% being singletons. The sample taken for sequencing was PBMCs. These receptor sequences come from a boy aged 2 to 10 in good health and CMV-seronegative.

This chain connects TRBV4-1 to TRBJ2-7; D is possibly TRBD2 (6 bases). CDR3 length equals 15 residues. CDR1 is MGHRA, CDR2 YSYEKL, per germline. The germline V and J ends were trimmed by 3 bases and 3 bases, with 15 bases remaining between them. This CDR3 reads CASSQGLASVYEQYF. The CDR3 DNA sequence: TGCGCCAGCAGCCAGGGGCTAGCGAGCGTCTACGAGCAGTACTTC.

In nucleotides, the CDR3 is TGTGCCAGCAGCTATAGTGTCCATGAGCAGTTCTTC. It is translated as CASSYSVHEQFF. The chain recombines TRBV27 with TRBJ2-1; D remains unclear. The V end lost 6 bases, the J end lost 8 bases, and 11 bases lay between the germline ends. This CDR3 contains 12 residues. The germline V gene encodes CDR1 MNHEY and CDR2 SMNVEV (reference sequence).

The DNA for the CDR3 is TGTGCCAGCACCCTGGGCCCGAACACTGAAGCTTTCTTT. Its protein product is CASTLGPNTEAFF. This chain links TRBV5-4 with TRBJ1-1; D gene ambiguous. Germline lookup yields CDR1 SGHNT and CDR2 YYREEE (reference sequence). Trimming stripped 6 bases from V and 1 base from J, with 10 bases between. The CDR3 loop spans 13 amino acids. Based on the CDR3 plus reference TRBV5-4 and TRBJ1-1, the full variable domain is ETGVTQSPTHLIKTRGQQVTLRCSSQSGHNTVSWYQQALGQGPQFIFQYYREEENGRGNFPPRFSGLQFPNYSSELNVNALELDDSALYLCASTLGPNTEAFFGQGTRLTVV.

The chain carries TRBV11-2 and TRBJ1-1; 9 nucleotides agree with TRBD1. The ends lost 5 bases at V and 6 bases at J; junction bases unmatched: 7. The germline V gene has CDR1 SGHAT and CDR2 FQNNGV. This CDR3 is 14 amino acids long. In DNA form, the CDR3 reads TGTGCCAGCAGCAAACAGGGGGCGCGCGCTGAAGCTTTCTTT. Its protein product is CASSKQGARAEAFF.

The V call is TRBV25-1, the J call TRBJ2-3; D may be TRBD1 (5 bases). The CDR3 length is 14 residues. Per the germline V gene, CDR1 is MGHDK and CDR2 is SYGVNS. Trimming shortened V by 8 bases and J by 0 bases, and 12 bases separated the two germline ends. CDR3 amino acids: CASRDRYSTDTQYF. DNA for the CDR3: TGTGCCAGCCGCGACAGATATAGCACAGATACGCAGTATTTT.

This CDR3 is CASSQDGRQLQSGNTIYF. As DNA, the CDR3 is TGTGCCAGCAGCCAAGATGGGAGGCAATTACAATCTGGAAACACCATATATTTT. This chain links TRBV4-2 with TRBJ1-3, with D unclear. The CDR3 consists of 18 residues. Germline V CDR1 and CDR2: LGHNA, YNFKEQ. Deletions cut 0 bases from V and 1 base from J, with 16 bases between.

V usage is TRBV28 and J usage is TRBJ1-5; TRBD1 matches 8 bases. The CDR3 is 14 amino acids. Germline trimming cut 5 bases from V and 9 bases from J; bases unmatched to any gene: 9. The germline CDR1 and CDR2 sequences are MDHEN and SYDVKM. The CDR3 spells CASSLGQGRGPQHF. The CDR3 region has the DNA TGTGCCAGCAGTCTCGGACAGGGTCGGGGGCCCCAGCATTTT.

This chain connects TRBV7-4 to TRBJ1-2, with D unclear. Germline loops: CDR1 SGHVT, CDR2 SQSDAQ. The CDR3 length is 16 residues. V gave up 5 bases and J gave up 1 base, with 17 bases separating them. CDR3: CASSQDWELGNYGYTF. Written as DNA, the CDR3 is TGTGCCAGCAGCCAAGATTGGGAGTTGGGTAACTATGGCTACACCTTC. The full variable domain, rest sourced from reference TRBV7-4 and TRBJ1-2, is GAGVSQSPRYKVAKRGRDVALRCDSISGHVTLYWYRQTLGQGSEVLTYSQSDAQRDKSGRPSGRFSAERPERSVSTLKIQRTEQGDSAVYLCASSQDWELGNYGYTFGSGTRLTVV.

The rearrangement joins TRBV5-6 to TRBJ2-2; no clear D gene. The CDR3 sequence is 14 residues long. In germline, CDR1 is SGHDT, CDR2 YYEEEE. Trimming left V 3 bases short and J 4 bases short, with 10 bases between. DNA for the CDR3: TGTGCCAGCAGCTCGGCAGGTGGCACCGGGGAGCTGTTTTTT. It codes for CASSSAGGTGELFF.